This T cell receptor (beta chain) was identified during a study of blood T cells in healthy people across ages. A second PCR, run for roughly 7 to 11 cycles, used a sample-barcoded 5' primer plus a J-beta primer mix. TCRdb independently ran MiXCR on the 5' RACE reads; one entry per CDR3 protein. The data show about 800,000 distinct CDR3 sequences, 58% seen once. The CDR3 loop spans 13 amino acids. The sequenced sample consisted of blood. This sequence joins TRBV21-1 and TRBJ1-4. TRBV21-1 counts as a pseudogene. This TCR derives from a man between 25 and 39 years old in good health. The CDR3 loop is CASSKKNNGKLFF. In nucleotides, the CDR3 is TGTGCCAGCAGCAAAAAGAATAATGGAAAACTGTTTTTT.